This TCR beta chain stems from a study of CD4 T cells in relation to SARS-CoV-2 and coronaviruses. Study at large: After about nine days of antigen culture, PBMC TCR beta CDR3s were sequenced. Shared crossreactive spike epitopes were mapped to their HLA restriction.

Study outcomes and limitations: The cross-reactivity analysis covered only spike protein, not other viral proteins. In roughly 60% of donors, memory CD4+ clonotypes crossrecognized SARS-CoV-2 and at least one common cold coronavirus spike.

The table lists this clone with a few counts. Its antigen is currently unknown. Produced via immunoSEQ multiplex PCR; TCRdb's table is partial and in-frame only. The sample gives around 12,000 clones, almost 80% of which show up once; approximately 14% is in the top ten. The CDR3 length is 11 residues. V lost 6 bases, J lost 4 bases, and 4 bases lay in between. The unexposed donors gave CD4+ T cells in about 2010-2019, prior to COVID-19. CD4+ T cells were isolated from the cells after around eleven days of culture. This chain uses TRBV12-3 or TRBV12-4 with TRBJ1-3; no firm D call. The clonotype was recovered from a human donor in good health. The sequencing sample was made of CD4+ T cells from PBMCs, cultured in vitro. CDR3 bases: TGTGCCAGCAGGTCCGGAAACACCATATATTTT. This encodes CASRSGNTIYF.